These 9 T cell receptor beta chains were all obtained from the same sample, sequenced in a study of OX40 agonist ivuxolimab in advanced cancers. The data were produced by immunoSEQ multiplex PCR, yet TCRdb's version contains in-frame clones alone and is incomplete. The sample lists about 77,000 clones, about 85% occurring once. Source: CD4+ or CD8+ T cells sorted from blood, taken in a trial of the OX40 agonist ivuxolimab. Every receptor here comes from an adult with an advanced solid tumor such as melanoma, head and neck, liver or kidney cancer.

The chain combines TRBV5-4 with TRBJ1-1, with 7 bases lining up with TRBD1. Germline V gene lookup returns CDR1 SGHNT and CDR2 YYREEE (reference sequence). The CDR3 spans 14 residues. Trimming removed 2 bases from V and 8 bases from J; junction bases left unmatched: 9. DNA for the CDR3: TGTGCCAGCAGCTTAGTTCAGGGGGGTTTAGAAGCTTTCTTT. As protein: CASSLVQGGLEAFF.

Only a few counts were recorded for this clone. The CDR3 coding sequence is TGTGCTAGTGGTTTGGGTGGGCAGAAGCGGATGAACACTGAAGCTTTCTTT. Its translation: CASGLGGQKRMNTEAFF. This chain links TRBV12-5 with TRBJ1-1, with unresolved D. The CDR3 runs to 17 residues. V was trimmed by 1 base and J by 0 bases, leaving 15 bases between them. Germline loops: CDR1 LGHNT, CDR2 FRNRAP.

The CDR3 region is CASSPGTGDTIYF. DNA of the CDR3: TGTGCCAGCAGCCCTGGGACTGGCGACACCATATATTTT. V and J are TRBV11-3 and TRBJ1-3, with D possibly matching TRBD1 (5 bases). V shed 5 bases and J shed 8 bases, with 13 bases lying between them. Germline CDR1 reads SGHNT; CDR2 reads YENEEA. The CDR3 runs 13 residues.

This rearrangement joins TRBV29-1 to TRBJ2-5, with D possibly being TRBD2 (6 bases). The germline V gene has CDR1 SQVTM and CDR2 ANQGSEA. The CDR3 consists of 10 residues. In DNA, the CDR3 is TGCGCCGGGGGTTCTGAGACCCAGTACTTC. Protein: CAGGSETQYF.

The V call is TRBV7-2, the J call TRBJ2-7; the match to TRBD1 covers 9 bases. Germline V gene data show CDR1 as SGHTA and CDR2 as FQGNSA. The CDR3 is made up of 14 amino acids. V gave up 4 bases and J gave up 6 bases; unmatched junction bases: 7. In DNA, the CDR3 is TGTGCCAGCAGCTCCGATTCGGACAGGGGCGAGCAGTACTTC. Translated: CASSSDSDRGEQYF.

The V gene is TRBV5-1, the J gene TRBJ2-2, with 9 bases identical to TRBD1. There are 15 residues in the CDR3. CDR1 SGHRS and CDR2 YFSETQ come from the germline V gene. With V trimmed by 8 bases and J by 5 bases, 10 bases remained unmatched. The CDR3 spells CASKAGTGKTGELFF. The DNA of the CDR3 is TGCGCCAGTAAAGCCGGGACAGGGAAGACCGGGGAGCTGTTTTTT.

This clone was counted between two and nine times. The chain employs TRBV21-1 and TRBJ2-3; the DNA was not compared with TRBD1, the D call given in the table. TRBV21-1 is deemed a pseudogene. The CDR3 consists of 16 residues. The CDR3 coding sequence is TGTGCCAGCAGCAAGCGGTCACAGGCCCCCACAGATACGCAGTATTTT. Its protein product is CASSKRSQAPTDTQYF.

The rearrangement joins TRBV19 to TRBJ1-2; TRBD1 agrees at 8 bases. Looked up from germline, CDR1 is LNHDA and CDR2 is SQIVND (reference sequence). The J segment lost 4 bases and the V segment lost 0 bases, leaving 1 base of the junction unmatched. The CDR3 consists of 14 residues. CDR3: CASSIEDRAYGYTF. CDR3 nucleotides: TGTGCCAGTAGTATAGAGGACAGGGCCTATGGCTACACCTTC. The full variable domain, completed using reference TRBV19 and TRBJ1-2, is DGGITQSPKYLFRKEGQNVTLSCEQNLNHDAMYWYRQDPGQGLRLIYYSQIVNDFQKGDIAEGYSVSREKKESFPLTVTSAQKNPTAFYLCASSIEDRAYGYTFGSGTRLTVV.

The rearrangement uses TRBV7-2 and TRBJ2-5; a possible D gene is TRBD1 (6 bases). Looked up from germline, CDR1 is SGHTA and CDR2 is FQGNSA. The CDR3 is made up of 14 amino acids. V was shortened by 5 bases and J by 3 bases, with 13 bases between the two germline ends. DNA for the CDR3: TGTGCCAGCAGCCGGGGACAAACGGAAGAGACCCAGTACTTC. This encodes CASSRGQTEETQYF.